These T cell receptor beta chains were read from a single sample in a study of T cell repertoires in cytomegalovirus infection. Via MiXCR, TCRdb re-called the reads, giving one row per CDR3 protein. Of a few hundred thousand distinct CDR3 sequences in the sample, 12% to 15% are singletons; the top ten hold roughly 9.7%. Sequences were obtained from PBMCs. These receptors all come from a human donor in good health (CMV status not recorded). Some clones in this sample may be carry-over from other donors' samples. CDR3s include the opening cysteine and the closing phenylalanine or tryptophan. D genes are given only for firm matches. Part of the rows lack a size; the others show once, few, many or a class for expanded clones.

. | TRBD1 | TRBJ1-3 | TRBV19 | TGTGCCAGTAGTATAGCATCCGGACAGGGGGCGAAGAACACCATATATTTT | CASSIASGQGAKNTIYF
. | . | TRBJ2-1 | TRBV27 | TGTGCCACCAGGGCCCCGACAGGCATCAATCACAATGAGCAGTTCTTC | CATRAPTGINHNEQFF
once | . | TRBJ2-7 | TRBV12-3/TRBV12-4 | TGTGCCAGCAGTGGACAGACCGGGGGCTACGAGCAGTACTTC | CASSGQTGGYEQYF
many | . | TRBJ2-1 | TRBV27 | TGTGCCAGCAGTTCCTTGATCTCCCGTGAGCAGTTCTTC | CASSSLISREQFF
. | . | TRBJ2-3 | TRBV20-1 | TGCAGTGCTAGAAAACCTAGCACAGATACGCAGTATTTT | CSARKPSTDTQYF
many | TRBD1 | TRBJ2-5 | TRBV7-2 | TGTGCCAGCAGCTTGGACAGGGGGCTTAGGGAGACCCAGTACTTC | CASSLDRGLRETQYF
few | . | TRBJ1-1 | TRBV11-2 | TGTGCCAGCAGGCTCCAGTTGAGGACTGAAGCTTTCTTT | CASRLQLRTEAFF
many | . | TRBJ2-5 | TRBV7-3 | TGTGCCAGCAGCTTACCGGGGTTGGGAGAGACCCAGTACTTC | CASSLPGLGETQYF
few | TRBD2 | TRBJ2-3 | TRBV7-9 | TGTGCCAGCAGCACTAAGACTAGCGGATACACAGATACGCAGTATTTT | CASSTKTSGYTDTQYF
. | . | TRBJ2-3 | TRBV27 | TGTGCCAGCAGTTCGGAGACAGATACGCAGTATTTT | CASSSETDTQYF
many | . | TRBJ1-1 | TRBV7-9 | TGTGCCAGCAGCTTCTCGGGGGGGAACAGGTTTTCTGAAGCTTTCTTT | CASSFSGGNRFSEAFF
many | . | TRBJ2-2 | TRBV11-2 | TGTGCCAGCAGCTTTCTAATGAACACCGGGGAGCTGTTTTTT | CASSFLMNTGELFF
many | TRBD2 | TRBJ2-7 | TRBV7-2 | TGTGCCAGCAGCTTAGCAGGACTAGCGCTCCACGAGCAGTACTTC | CASSLAGLALHEQYF
. | . | TRBJ2-7 | TRBV7-9 | TGTGCCAGCAGCTTAAGGGGTCTGGGAAGTGAATCCTACGAGCAGTACTTC | CASSLRGLGSESYEQYF
many | . | TRBJ1-1 | TRBV6-2/TRBV6-3 | TGTGCCAGCAGGACAGGAAGCTGGTTGCCTAAGGGATCGGACACTGAAGCTTTCTTT | CASRTGSWLPKGSDTEAFF
many | TRBD2 | TRBJ2-7 | TRBV28 | TGTGCCAGCCACGAAGTCCTAGCGGGAATCCACGAGCAGTACTTC | CASHEVLAGIHEQYF
few | . | TRBJ2-1 | TRBV11-2 | TGTGCCAGCGGCTTAGAGACGAGGAAGCAGTTCTTC | CASGLETRKQFF
many | TRBD2 | TRBJ2-5 | TRBV20-1 | TGCAGTGCTCACGGACTAGCGGGAGGAGAGACCCAGTACTTC | CSAHGLAGGETQYF
many | TRBD2 | TRBJ2-1 | TRBV29-1 | TGCAGCGTGGGAGGCGGGAGCTCCTACAATGAGCAGTTCTTC | CSVGGGSSYNEQFF
many | TRBD1 | TRBJ2-3 | TRBV11-2 | TGTGCCAGCACCCAGTGGGTAGGGGGCAGCACAGATACGCAGTATTTT | CASTQWVGGSTDTQYF
. | TRBD1 | TRBJ1-1 | TRBV20-1 | TGCAGTGCTAGACGACAGGGGGCTAAGAGCACTGAAGCTTTCTTT | CSARRQGAKSTEAFF
few | . | TRBJ1-2 | TRBV20-1 | TGCAGTGTCCTCGGAGTGAACTATGGCTACACCTTC | CSVLGVNYGYTF
many | . | TRBJ2-1 | TRBV7-2 | TGTGCCAGCAGCTTATTTTCAGGGCTCACCCATGAGCAGTTCTTC | CASSLFSGLTHEQFF
few | . | TRBJ2-2 | TRBV19 | TGTGCCAGTAGGACAGGAAATACCGGGGAGCTGTTTTTT | CASRTGNTGELFF
many | . | TRBJ1-2 | TRBV6-4 | TGTGCCAGCAGTGATCAAGGGTTAGGTGGCTACACCTTC | CASSDQGLGGYTF
few | . | TRBJ2-3 | TRBV7-9 | TGTGCCAGCAGCCCCCGGAGAGGCGATACGCAGTATTTT | CASSPRRGDTQYF
few | TRBD1 | TRBJ2-5 | TRBV20-1 | TGCAGTGCTACCCGGGGTTCGGACAGGGGAATTGGAGAGACCCAGTACTTC | CSATRGSDRGIGETQYF
few | . | TRBJ2-7 | TRBV6-6 | TGTGCCAGCGTAGCCGGGACTTGGTCCTACGAGCAGTACTTC | CASVAGTWSYEQYF
many | TRBD1 | TRBJ1-2 | TRBV6-2/TRBV6-3 | TGTGCCAGCAGTTGGACAGGGAACTATGGCTACACCTTC | CASSWTGNYGYTF
few | TRBD1 | TRBJ2-5 | TRBV20-1 | TGCAGTGCTAGATACCCGACAGGGGTGGGGAGAGAGACCCAGTACTTC | CSARYPTGVGRETQYF
few | . | TRBJ2-4 | TRBV7-6 | TGTGCCAGCAGCTTACAGGCCGGTGCCAAAAACATTCAGTACTTC | CASSLQAGAKNIQYF
few | . | TRBJ1-3 | TRBV3-1 | TGTGCCAGCAGCCATGCGCGGAGCTCTGGAAACACCATATATTTT | CASSHARSSGNTIYF
many | . | TRBJ2-5 | TRBV6-6 | TGTGCCAGCAGTTACTCTCCGAGTAGGGTCAGAACACAAGAGACCCAGTACTTC | CASSYSPSRVRTQETQYF
few | . | TRBJ2-7 | TRBV10-3 | TGTGCCATCAGTGAGTCAGGGAGGGGGACAGGCAGGTGGCAGTACTTC | CAISESGRGTGRWQYF
many | TRBD2 | TRBJ2-1 | TRBV6-6 | TGTGCCAGCAGTTACTCGACCGGGAGGCCCAATGAGCAGTTCTTC | CASSYSTGRPNEQFF
many | . | TRBJ1-1 | TRBV14 | TGTGCCAGCAGCCAAGGGCTAGGGACCATAGACACTGAAGCTTTCTTT | CASSQGLGTIDTEAFF
many | . | TRBJ2-5 | TRBV7-2 | TGTGCCAGCAGCCCCGACTGGGTCCAAGAGACCCAGTACTTC | CASSPDWVQETQYF
few | . | TRBJ1-2 | TRBV29-1 | TGCAGCGTCGGAGAAACAGGGTATGGCTACACCTTC | CSVGETGYGYTF
. | TRBD2 | TRBJ2-7 | TRBV7-9 | TGTGCCAGCCGCGGGGGTAACGAGCAGTACTTC | CASRGGNEQYF
few | . | TRBJ2-5 | TRBV5-4 | TGTGCCAGCAGCTTTCCAGGAGACCAAGAGACCCAGTACTTC | CASSFPGDQETQYF
many | . | TRBJ2-3 | TRBV25-1 | TGTGCCAGCATCTACTCTGTGGGAAATAGGGATACGCAGTATTTT | CASIYSVGNRDTQYF
many | . | TRBJ2-7 | TRBV6-2/TRBV6-3 | TGTGCCAGCAGTTACCGACCGGAAGGCGAGCAGTACTTC | CASSYRPEGEQYF
many | . | TRBJ1-3 | TRBV12-3/TRBV12-4 | TGTGCCAGCAGTACCTCGGGGGACTCTGGAAACACCATATATTTT | CASSTSGDSGNTIYF
few | TRBD2 | TRBJ2-1 | TRBV11-2 | TGTGCCAGCAGCCCCCCGACTAGCGGGGGGGCCGGAAATGAGCAGTTCTTC | CASSPPTSGGAGNEQFF
many | . | TRBJ1-6 | TRBV28 | TGTGCCAGCAGGGGGTTTGGAGGGATGAATTCACCCCTCCACTTT | CASRGFGGMNSPLHF
few | TRBD2 | TRBJ2-3 | TRBV20-1 | TGCAGTGCCGACCGTGGGACTAGCGGGAGCACAGATACGCAGTATTTT | CSADRGTSGSTDTQYF
few | . | TRBJ1-2 | TRBV12-3/TRBV12-4 | TGTGCCAGCAGTTCTGGGGGCTTGGGCTATGGCTACACCTTC | CASSSGGLGYGYTF
. | . | TRBJ1-3 | TRBV28 | TGTGCCAGCAGGATAGATAAGGGAAACACCATATATTTT | CASRIDKGNTIYF